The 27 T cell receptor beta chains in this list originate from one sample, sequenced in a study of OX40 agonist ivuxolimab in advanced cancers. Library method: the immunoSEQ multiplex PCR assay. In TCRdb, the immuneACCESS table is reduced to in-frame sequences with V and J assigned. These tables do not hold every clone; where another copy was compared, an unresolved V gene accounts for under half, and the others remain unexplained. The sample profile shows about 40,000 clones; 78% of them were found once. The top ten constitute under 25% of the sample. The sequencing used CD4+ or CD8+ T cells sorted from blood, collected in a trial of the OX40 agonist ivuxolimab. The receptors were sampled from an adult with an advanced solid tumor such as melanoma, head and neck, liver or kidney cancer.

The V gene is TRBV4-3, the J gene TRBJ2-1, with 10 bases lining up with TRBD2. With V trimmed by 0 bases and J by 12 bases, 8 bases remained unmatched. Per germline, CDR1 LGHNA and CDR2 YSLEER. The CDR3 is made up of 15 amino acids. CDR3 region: CASSQDSSGSVGQFF. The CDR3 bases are TGCGCCAGCAGCCAAGATTCTAGCGGGAGTGTTGGGCAGTTCTTC.

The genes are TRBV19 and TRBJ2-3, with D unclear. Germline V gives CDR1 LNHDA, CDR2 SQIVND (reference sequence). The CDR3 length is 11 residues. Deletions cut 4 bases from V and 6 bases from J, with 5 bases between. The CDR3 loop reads CASSTWDTQYF. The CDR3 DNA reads TGTGCCAGTAGTACGTGGGATACGCAGTATTTT. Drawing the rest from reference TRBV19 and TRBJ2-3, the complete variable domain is DGGITQSPKYLFRKEGQNVTLSCEQNLNHDAMYWYRQDPGQGLRLIYYSQIVNDFQKGDIAEGYSVSREKKESFPLTVTSAQKNPTAFYLCASSTWDTQYFGPGTRLTVL.

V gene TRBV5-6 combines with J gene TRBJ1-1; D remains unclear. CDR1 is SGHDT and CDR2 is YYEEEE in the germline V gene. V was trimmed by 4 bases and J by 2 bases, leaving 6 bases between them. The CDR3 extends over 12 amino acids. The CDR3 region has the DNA TGTGCCAGCAGCCGATATAACACTGAAGCTTTCTTT. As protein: CASSRYNTEAFF.

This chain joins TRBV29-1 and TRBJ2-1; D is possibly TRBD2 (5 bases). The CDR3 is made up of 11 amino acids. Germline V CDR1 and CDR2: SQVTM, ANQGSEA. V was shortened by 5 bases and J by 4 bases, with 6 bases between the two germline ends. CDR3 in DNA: TGCAGCGTTTGGAGGTACAATGAGCAGTTCTTC. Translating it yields CSVWRYNEQFF.

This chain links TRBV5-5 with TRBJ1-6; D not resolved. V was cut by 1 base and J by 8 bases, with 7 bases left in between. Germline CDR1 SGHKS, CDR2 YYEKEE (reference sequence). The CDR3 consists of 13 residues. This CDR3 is CASSLTWDSPLHF. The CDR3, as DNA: TGTGCCAGCAGCTTGACGTGGGATTCACCCCTCCACTTT.

As DNA, the CDR3 is TGTGCCAGCTCACCACAGGGGGCGTTGTTCACTGAAGCTTTCTTT. This translates into CASSPQGALFTEAFF. This chain connects TRBV18 to TRBJ1-1, with 7 bases identical to TRBD1. The length of the CDR3 is 15 residues. The germline gives CDR1 KGHSH, CDR2 LQKENI. V lost 1 base and J lost 4; bases outside the gene matches: 6.

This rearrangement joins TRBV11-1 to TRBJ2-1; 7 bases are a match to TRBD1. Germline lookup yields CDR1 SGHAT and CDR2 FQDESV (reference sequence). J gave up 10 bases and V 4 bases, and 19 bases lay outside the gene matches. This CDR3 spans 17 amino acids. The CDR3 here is CASSYRTGGKSGKEQFF. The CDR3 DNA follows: TGTGCCAGCAGCTATCGGACAGGCGGTAAGAGCGGTAAGGAGCAGTTCTTC. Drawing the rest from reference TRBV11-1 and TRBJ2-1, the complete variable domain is EAEVAQSPRYKITEKSQAVAFWCDPISGHATLYWYRQILGQGPELLVQFQDESVVDDSQLPKDRFSAERLKGVDSTLKIQPAELGDSAMYLCASSYRTGGKSGKEQFFGPGTRLTVL.

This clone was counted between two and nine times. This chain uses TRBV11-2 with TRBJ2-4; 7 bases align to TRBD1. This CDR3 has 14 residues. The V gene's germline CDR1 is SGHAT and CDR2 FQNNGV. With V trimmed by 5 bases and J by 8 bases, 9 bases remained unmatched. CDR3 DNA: TGTGCCAGCAGCGATACCCGGGACAGCGACATTCAGTACTTC. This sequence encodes CASSDTRDSDIQYF.

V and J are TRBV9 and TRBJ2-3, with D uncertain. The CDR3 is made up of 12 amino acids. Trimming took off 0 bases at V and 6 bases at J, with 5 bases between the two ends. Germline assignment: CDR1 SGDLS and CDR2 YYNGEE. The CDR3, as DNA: TGTGCCAGCAGCGTAGAAGGGGATACGCAGTATTTT. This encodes CASSVEGDTQYF.

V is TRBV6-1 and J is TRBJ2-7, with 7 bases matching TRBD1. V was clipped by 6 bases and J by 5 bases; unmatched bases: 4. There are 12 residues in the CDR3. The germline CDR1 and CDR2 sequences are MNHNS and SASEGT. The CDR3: CASSYGQDEQYF. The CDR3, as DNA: TGTGCCAGCAGCTACGGACAGGACGAGCAGTACTTC.

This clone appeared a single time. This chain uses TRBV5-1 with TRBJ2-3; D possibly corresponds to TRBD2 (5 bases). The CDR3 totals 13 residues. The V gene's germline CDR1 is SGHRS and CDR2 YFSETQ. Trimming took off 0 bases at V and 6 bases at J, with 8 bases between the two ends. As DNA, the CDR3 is TGCGCCAGCAGCTTGGAACTAGGGGATACGCAGTATTTT. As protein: CASSLELGDTQYF.

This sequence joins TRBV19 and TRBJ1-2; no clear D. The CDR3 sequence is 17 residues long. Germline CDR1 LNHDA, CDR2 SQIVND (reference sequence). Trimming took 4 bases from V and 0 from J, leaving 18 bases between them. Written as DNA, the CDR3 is TGTGCCAGTAGTACCACCCAGGCAGCAAACTCTAACTATGGCTACACCTTC. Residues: CASSTTQAANSNYGYTF.

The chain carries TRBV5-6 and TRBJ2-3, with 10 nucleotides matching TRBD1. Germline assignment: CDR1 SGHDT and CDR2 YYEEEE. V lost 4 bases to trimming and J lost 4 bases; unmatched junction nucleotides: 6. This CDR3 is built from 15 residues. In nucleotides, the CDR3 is TGTGCCAGCAGCGCGGGACAGGGGTCTGCAGATACGCAGTATTTT. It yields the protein CASSAGQGSADTQYF.

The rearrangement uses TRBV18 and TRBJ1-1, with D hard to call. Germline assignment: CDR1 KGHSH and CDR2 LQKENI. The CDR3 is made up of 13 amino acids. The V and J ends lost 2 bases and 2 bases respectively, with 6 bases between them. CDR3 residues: CASSPNRNTEAFF. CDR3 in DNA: TGTGCCAGCTCACCAAATCGAAACACTGAAGCTTTCTTT. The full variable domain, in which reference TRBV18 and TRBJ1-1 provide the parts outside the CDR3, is NAGVMQNPRHLVRRRGQEARLRCSPMKGHSHVYWYRQLPEEGLKFMVYLQKENIIDESGMPKERFSAEFPKEGPSILRIQQVVRGDSAAYFCASSPNRNTEAFFGQGTRLTVV.

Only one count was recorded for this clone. This chain's CDR3 is CASSSTGGADTQYF. DNA of the CDR3: TGTGCCAGCAGTTCCACAGGGGGCGCAGATACGCAGTATTTT. This sequence joins TRBV28 and TRBJ2-3, with TRBD1 matching over 9 bases. Germline assignment: CDR1 MDHEN and CDR2 SYDVKM. V dropped 4 bases and J dropped 4; count of bases not matched to a gene: 3. This CDR3 has 14 residues.

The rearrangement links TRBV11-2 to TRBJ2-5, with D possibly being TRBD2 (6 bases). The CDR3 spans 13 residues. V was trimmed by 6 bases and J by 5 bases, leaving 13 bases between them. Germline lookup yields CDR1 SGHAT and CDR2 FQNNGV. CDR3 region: CASSQGGRETQYF. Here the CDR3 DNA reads TGTGCCAGCAGTCAGGGAGGACGGGAGACCCAGTACTTC.

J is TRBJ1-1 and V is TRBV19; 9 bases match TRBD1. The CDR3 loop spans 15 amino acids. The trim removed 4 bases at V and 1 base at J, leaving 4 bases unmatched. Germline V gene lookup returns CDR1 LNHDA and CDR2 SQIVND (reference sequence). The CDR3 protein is CASSTQGAQNTEAFF. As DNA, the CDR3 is TGTGCCAGTAGTACACAGGGGGCCCAGAACACTGAAGCTTTCTTT.

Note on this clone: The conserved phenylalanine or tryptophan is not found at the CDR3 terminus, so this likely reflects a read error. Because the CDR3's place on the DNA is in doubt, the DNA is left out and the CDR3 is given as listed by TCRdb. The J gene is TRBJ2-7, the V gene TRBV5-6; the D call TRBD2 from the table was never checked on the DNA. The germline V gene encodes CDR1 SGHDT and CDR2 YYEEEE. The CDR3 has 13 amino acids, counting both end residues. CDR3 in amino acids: CASSLGTSGNHVI.

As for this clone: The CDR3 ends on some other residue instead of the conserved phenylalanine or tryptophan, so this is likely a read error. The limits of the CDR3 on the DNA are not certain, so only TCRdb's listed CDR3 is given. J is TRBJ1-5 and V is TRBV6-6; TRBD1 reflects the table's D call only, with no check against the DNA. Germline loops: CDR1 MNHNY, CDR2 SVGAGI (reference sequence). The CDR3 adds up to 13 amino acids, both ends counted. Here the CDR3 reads CASSLTRTAPIEI.

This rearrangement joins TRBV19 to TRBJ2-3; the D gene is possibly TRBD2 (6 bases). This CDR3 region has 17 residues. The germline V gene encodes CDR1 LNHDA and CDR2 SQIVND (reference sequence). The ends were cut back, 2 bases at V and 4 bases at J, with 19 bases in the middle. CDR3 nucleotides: TGTGCCAGTAGTATACCCCCGGGACTCATAGAAGCAGATACGCAGTATTTT. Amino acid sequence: CASSIPPGLIEADTQYF.

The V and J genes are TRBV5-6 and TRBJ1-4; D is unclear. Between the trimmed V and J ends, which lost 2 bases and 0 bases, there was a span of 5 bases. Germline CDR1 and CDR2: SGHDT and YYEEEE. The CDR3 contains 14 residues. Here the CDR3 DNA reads TGTGCCAGCAGCTTTAAATCAACTAATGAAAAACTGTTTTTT. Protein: CASSFKSTNEKLFF.

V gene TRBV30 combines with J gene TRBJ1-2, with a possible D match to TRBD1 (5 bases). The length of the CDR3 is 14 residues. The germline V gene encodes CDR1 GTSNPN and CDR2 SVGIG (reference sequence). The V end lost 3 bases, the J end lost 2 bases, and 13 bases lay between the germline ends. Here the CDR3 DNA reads TGTGCCTGGAGGAAAACAGGCACCAACTATGGCTACACCTTC. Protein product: CAWRKTGTNYGYTF.

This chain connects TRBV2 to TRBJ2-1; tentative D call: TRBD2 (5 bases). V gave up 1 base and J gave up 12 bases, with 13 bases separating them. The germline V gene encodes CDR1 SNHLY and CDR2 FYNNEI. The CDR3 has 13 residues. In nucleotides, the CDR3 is TGTGCCAGCAGTGAAGTTAATAGCGTAAGGCAGTTCTTC. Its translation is CASSEVNSVRQFF.

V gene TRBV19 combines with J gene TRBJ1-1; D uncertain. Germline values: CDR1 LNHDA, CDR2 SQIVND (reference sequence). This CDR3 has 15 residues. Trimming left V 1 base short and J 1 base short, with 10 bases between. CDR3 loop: CASSIAGGWNTEAFF. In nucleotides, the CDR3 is TGTGCCAGTAGTATAGCGGGCGGGTGGAACACTGAAGCTTTCTTT.

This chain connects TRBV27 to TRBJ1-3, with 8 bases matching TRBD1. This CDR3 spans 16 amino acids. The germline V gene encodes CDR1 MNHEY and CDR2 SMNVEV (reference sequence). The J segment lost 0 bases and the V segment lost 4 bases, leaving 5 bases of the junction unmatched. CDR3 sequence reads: CASSSLGQASGNTIYF. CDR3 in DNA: TGTGCCAGCAGTTCGCTGGGACAGGCCTCTGGAAACACCATATATTTT.

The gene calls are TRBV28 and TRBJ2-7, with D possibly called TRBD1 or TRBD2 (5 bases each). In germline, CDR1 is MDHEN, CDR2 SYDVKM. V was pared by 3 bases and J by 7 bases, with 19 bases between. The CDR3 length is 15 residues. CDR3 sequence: CASSFGGGWAGEQYF. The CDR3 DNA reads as TGTGCCAGCAGTTTCGGCGGCGGGTGGGCAGGGGAGCAGTACTTC.

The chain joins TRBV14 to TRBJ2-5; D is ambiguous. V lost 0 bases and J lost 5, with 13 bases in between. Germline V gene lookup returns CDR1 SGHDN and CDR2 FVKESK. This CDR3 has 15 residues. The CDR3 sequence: CASSQDGRRGETQYF. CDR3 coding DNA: TGTGCCAGCAGCCAAGATGGACGACGTGGGGAGACCCAGTACTTC.